This TCR beta chain stems from a study of blood T cell repertoires in COVID-19. Losses at the gene ends were 1 base for V and 6 bases for J; bases not matched to a gene: 7. The germline gives CDR1 SEHNR, CDR2 FQNEAQ (reference sequence). There are 16 residues in the CDR3. Participants' reported clinical history set cohort assignment. Cohort 3 recovery required two negative PCRs, clearance, or symptom resolution. Method: immunoSEQ multiplex PCR; TCRdb's copy keeps in-frame clones and lacks some. Among 150,000 to 250,000 clones listed, about 86% were seen once. This sequence joins TRBV7-9 and TRBJ1-4; 8 nucleotides line up with TRBD1. What was sequenced was PBMCs or T cells enriched from blood (not recorded which). This TCR was recovered from a man in his forties who had recovered from COVID-19. In DNA, the CDR3 is TGTGCCAGCAGCTTAGGGTTCCGGGACAGGTATGAAAAACTGTTTTTT. Protein: CASSLGFRDRYEKLFF.